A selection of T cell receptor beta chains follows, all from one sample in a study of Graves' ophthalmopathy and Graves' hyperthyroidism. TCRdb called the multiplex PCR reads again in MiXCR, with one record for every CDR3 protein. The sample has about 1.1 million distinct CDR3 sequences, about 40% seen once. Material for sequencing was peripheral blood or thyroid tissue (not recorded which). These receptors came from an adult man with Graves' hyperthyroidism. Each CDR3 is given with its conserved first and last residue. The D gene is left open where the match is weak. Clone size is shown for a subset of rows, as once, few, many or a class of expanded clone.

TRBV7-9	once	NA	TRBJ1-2	CASSARETEFYGYTF	TGTGCCAGCAGTGCTAGAGAGACGGAATTCTATGGCTACACCTTC
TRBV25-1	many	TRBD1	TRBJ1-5	CASSDVGQGLGTQHF	TGTGCCAGCAGCGATGTAGGACAGGGGTTGGGGACCCAGCATTTT
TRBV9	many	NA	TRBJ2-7	CASSASGTAFYEQYF	TGTGCCAGCAGCGCCTCCGGGACGGCATTCTACGAGCAGTACTTC
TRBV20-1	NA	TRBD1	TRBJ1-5	CSAQDRVGYQPQHF	TGCAGTGCACAAGACAGGGTTGGCTATCAGCCCCAGCATTTT
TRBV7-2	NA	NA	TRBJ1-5	CASSLGGGISNQPQHF	TGTGCCAGCAGCTTAGGCGGGGGCATCAGCAATCAGCCCCAGCATTTT
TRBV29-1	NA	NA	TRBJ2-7	CSLLYEQYF	TGCAGCTTATTGTACGAGCAGTACTTC
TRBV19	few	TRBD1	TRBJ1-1	CASSRAGGMNTEAFF	TGTGCCAGTAGTAGGGCAGGGGGCATGAACACTGAAGCTTTCTTT
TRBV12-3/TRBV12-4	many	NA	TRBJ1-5	CASSLRLDSNQPQHF	TGTGCCAGCAGCTTGCGTTTAGATAGCAATCAGCCCCAGCATTTT
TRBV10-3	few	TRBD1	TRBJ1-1	CASTHPQQGDTEAFF	TGTGCCAGCACCCACCCCCAACAGGGGGACACTGAAGCTTTCTTT
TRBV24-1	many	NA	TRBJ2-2	CATSDLKSGVTGELFF	TGTGCCACCAGTGATTTGAAGTCAGGGGTCACCGGGGAGCTGTTTTTT
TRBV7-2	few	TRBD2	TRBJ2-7	CASSYLRGGPYEQYF	TGTGCCAGCAGCTACTTGAGGGGAGGGCCCTACGAGCAGTACTTC
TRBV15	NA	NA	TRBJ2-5	CATSRTGAQETQYF	TGTGCCACCAGCAGAACCGGGGCCCAAGAGACCCAGTACTTC
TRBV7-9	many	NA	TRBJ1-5	CASSSALNQPQHF	TGTGCCAGCTCGTCCGCTTTAAATCAGCCCCAGCATTTT
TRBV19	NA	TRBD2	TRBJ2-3	CASSKLAGADTQYF	TGTGCCAGTAGCAAACTAGCGGGAGCAGATACGCAGTATTTT
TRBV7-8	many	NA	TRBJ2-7	CASSTNYEQYF	TGTGCCAGCAGCACGAATTACGAGCAGTACTTC
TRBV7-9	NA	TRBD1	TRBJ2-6	CASSWGTGNSGANVLTF	TGTGCCAGCAGCTGGGGGACAGGGAACTCCGGGGCCAACGTCCTGACTTTC
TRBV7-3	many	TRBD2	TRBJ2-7	CASSLTTSVRSEQYF	TGTGCCAGCAGCTTAACAACTAGCGTGAGGTCCGAGCAGTACTTC
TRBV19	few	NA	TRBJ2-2	CASSIELAAGTGELFF	TGTGCCAGTAGTATAGAACTAGCTGCTGGCACCGGGGAGCTGTTTTTT
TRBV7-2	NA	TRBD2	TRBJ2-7	CASSFRRRGSFYEQYF	TGTGCCAGCAGCTTCCGACGGCGCGGGAGTTTTTACGAGCAGTACTTC
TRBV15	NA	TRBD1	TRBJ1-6	CATERDRLYNSPLHF	TGTGCCACCGAGAGGGACAGATTGTATAATTCACCCCTCCACTTT
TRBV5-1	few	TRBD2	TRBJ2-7	CASSRGPRGGALSEQYF	TGCGCCAGCAGCCGAGGTCCGCGCGGGGGGGCCCTCTCCGAGCAGTACTTC
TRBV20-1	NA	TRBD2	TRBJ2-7	CSAIGLAGGSWEQYF	TGCAGTGCTATTGGACTAGCGGGAGGGTCGTGGGAGCAGTACTTC
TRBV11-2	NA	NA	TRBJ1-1	CASSMDGRATEAFF	TGTGCCAGCAGCATGGACGGAAGAGCCACTGAAGCTTTCTTT